Following are 8 T cell receptor beta chains from one sample sequenced in a study of PD-1 blockade in classical Hodgkin lymphoma. This sample's time point: cycle 4 day 1 (C4D1), after around six weeks of nivolumab. Each and every patient relapsed after autologous stem cell transplantation, and patients got differing brentuximab vedotin exposure. The table came from immunoSEQ multiplex PCR; TCRdb's copy has only in-frame clones and leaves some out. Seen here are 80,000 to 100,000 clones, about 93% observed once, and the top ten hold roughly 1.9%. The sample was peripheral blood mononuclear cells (PBMCs), taken before the fourth cycle of nivolumab. These receptors were obtained from a human donor with classical Hodgkin lymphoma.

The chain couples TRBV27 to TRBJ2-7, with a weak D call TRBD1 (5 bases). Germline V gene data show CDR1 as MNHEY and CDR2 as SMNVEV (reference sequence). Trimming stripped 8 bases from V and 4 bases from J, with 9 bases between. The CDR3 contains 11 residues. CDR3 DNA sequence: TGTGCCAGCGGACACAAATACGAGCAGTACTTC. This encodes CASGHKYEQYF.

The genes are TRBV11-2 and TRBJ1-5; possible D gene TRBD1, 5 bases. Germline V gene lookup returns CDR1 SGHAT and CDR2 FQNNGV. The CDR3 has 13 amino acids. The V end was cut by 5 bases, the J end by 6 bases, with 11 bases between. In DNA form, the CDR3 reads TGTGCCAGCAGCCGCGACAGTATTCAGCCCCAGCATTTT. It translates to CASSRDSIQPQHF. The full variable domain, its missing parts supplied by reference TRBV11-2 and TRBJ1-5, is EAGVAQSPRYKIIEKRQSVAFWCNPISGHATLYWYQQILGQGPKLLIQFQNNGVVDDSQLPKDRFSAERLKGVDSTLKIQPAKLEDSAVYLCASSRDSIQPQHFGDGTRLSIL.

The count of this clone is one. CDR3 in amino acids: CASSRLAGSYEQYF. The CDR3 nucleotides are TGTGCCAGCAGTAGACTAGCGGGAAGTTACGAGCAGTACTTC. The V gene is TRBV6-1, the J gene TRBJ2-7; 11 bases map to TRBD2. J lost 4 bases, V lost 5 bases, and 4 bases had no gene match. CDR1 MNHNS and CDR2 SASEGT come from the germline V gene. The CDR3 sequence is 14 residues long.

The chain couples TRBV6-4 to TRBJ2-3; TRBD2 aligns across 12 bases. Germline V gene sequence: CDR1 MRHNA, CDR2 SNTAGT. CDR3 size: 17 residues. V gave up 3 bases and J gave up 3 bases; unmatched junction bases: 7. CDR3 nucleotides: TGTGCCAGCAGTGATTTACTAGCGGGAGGAGTGACAGATACGCAGTATTTT. Its protein product is CASSDLLAGGVTDTQYF.

The V gene is TRBV28, the J gene TRBJ2-1; D is uncertain. This CDR3 region has 10 residues. Germline values: CDR1 MDHEN, CDR2 SYDVKM. Trimming pared 6 bases from V and 5 bases from J, leaving 2 bases between. The CDR3 region has the DNA TGTGCCAGCAGCGACAATGAGCAGTTCTTC. It translates to CASSDNEQFF.

This sequence joins TRBV29-1 and TRBJ1-4, with D possibly being TRBD1 (6 bases). From germline, CDR1 is SQVTM and CDR2 ANQGSEA. Trimming left V 6 bases short and J 6 bases short, with 20 bases between. The CDR3 has 15 residues. This CDR3 reads CSVVGGAEADEKLFF. The CDR3 bases are TGCAGCGTCGTGGGGGGGGCAGAAGCTGATGAAAAACTGTTTTTT.

This clone is a singleton in its sample. The chain carries TRBV4-1 and TRBJ1-4, with D uncertain. Trimming cost V 7 bases and J 0 bases, with 12 bases left between them. The CDR3 is made up of 15 amino acids. Looked up from germline, CDR1 is MGHRA and CDR2 is YSYEKL. This CDR3 is CASNPVRATNEKLFF. CDR3 nucleotides: TGCGCCAGCAACCCCGTGAGGGCAACTAATGAAAAACTGTTTTTT.

This rearrangement joins TRBV4-1 to TRBJ1-2; D is uncertain. V gave up 0 bases and J gave up 0 bases, with 11 bases separating them. There are 16 residues in the CDR3. The V gene's germline CDR1 is MGHRA and CDR2 YSYEKL. The CDR3: CASSQDWNRANYGYTF. The CDR3 nucleotides read TGCGCCAGCAGCCAAGATTGGAACAGAGCTAACTATGGCTACACCTTC.